A selection of T cell receptor beta chains follows, all from one sample in a study of control samples from healthy donors and cancer patients. Produced via immunoSEQ multiplex PCR; TCRdb's table is partial and in-frame only. The sample lists about 150,000 clones, 93% occurring once. The sequenced sample consisted of blood. Every receptor here comes from a man younger than 30 in good health. Each CDR3 is given with its conserved first and last residue.

CDR3aa: CASTPGYNEQFF
j_gene: TRBJ2-1
v_gene: TRBV12-3/TRBV12-4

CDR3aa: CASSQDLLQPQHF
j_gene: TRBJ1-5
v_gene: TRBV4-2

CDR3aa: CASTAGELYEQYF
j_gene: TRBJ2-7
v_gene: TRBV2

CDR3aa: CASSSGRESGQPQHF
j_gene: TRBJ1-5
v_gene: TRBV6-5

CDR3aa: CASSPTPGRSWEQYF
j_gene: TRBJ2-7
v_gene: TRBV27

CDR3aa: CASSQDGTVSSYEQYF
j_gene: TRBJ2-7
v_gene: TRBV4-2

CDR3aa: CASSQEWEAPSYEQYF
j_gene: TRBJ2-7
v_gene: TRBV4-1

CDR3aa: CASSSRGGDTGELFF
j_gene: TRBJ2-2
v_gene: TRBV6-2/TRBV6-3

CDR3aa: CASSQDVGPPNYGYTF
j_gene: TRBJ1-2
v_gene: TRBV3-1/TRBV3-2

CDR3aa: CASSQSRQPTGELFF
j_gene: TRBJ2-2
v_gene: TRBV23-1